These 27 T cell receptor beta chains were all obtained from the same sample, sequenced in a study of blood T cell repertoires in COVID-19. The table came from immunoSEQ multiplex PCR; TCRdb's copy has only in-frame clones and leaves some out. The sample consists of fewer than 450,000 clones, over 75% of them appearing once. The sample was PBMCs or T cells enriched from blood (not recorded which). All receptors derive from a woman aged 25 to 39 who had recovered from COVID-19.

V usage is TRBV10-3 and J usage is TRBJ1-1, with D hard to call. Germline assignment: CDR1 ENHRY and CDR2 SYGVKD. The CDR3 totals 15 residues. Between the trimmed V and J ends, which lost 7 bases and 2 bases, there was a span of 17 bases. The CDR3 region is CAINGDRATNTEAFF. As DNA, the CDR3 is TGTGCCATCAACGGGGATCGGGCGACCAACACTGAAGCTTTCTTT.

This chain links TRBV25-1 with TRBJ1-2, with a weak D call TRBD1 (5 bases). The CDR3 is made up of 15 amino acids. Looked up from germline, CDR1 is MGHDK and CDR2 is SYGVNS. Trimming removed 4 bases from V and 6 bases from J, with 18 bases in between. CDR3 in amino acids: CASSVRLGGRDGYTF. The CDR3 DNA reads TGTGCCAGCAGTGTAAGGTTGGGGGGTCGGGATGGCTACACCTTC.

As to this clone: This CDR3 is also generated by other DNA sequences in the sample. Here the CDR3 DNA reads TGTGCCAGTAGTATGGGGCGATCCTACGAGCAGTACTTC. Translation gives CASSMGRSYEQYF. The chain combines TRBV19 with TRBJ2-7; D may be TRBD1 (5 bases). The germline V gene has CDR1 LNHDA and CDR2 SQIVND (reference sequence). The germline V and J ends were trimmed by 3 bases and 1 base, with 7 bases remaining between them. The CDR3 spans 13 residues. The full variable domain, rest sourced from reference TRBV19 and TRBJ2-7, is DGGITQSPKYLFRKEGQNVTLSCEQNLNHDAMYWYRQDPGQGLRLIYYSQIVNDFQKGDIAEGYSVSREKKESFPLTVTSAQKNPTAFYLCASSMGRSYEQYFGPGTRLTVT.

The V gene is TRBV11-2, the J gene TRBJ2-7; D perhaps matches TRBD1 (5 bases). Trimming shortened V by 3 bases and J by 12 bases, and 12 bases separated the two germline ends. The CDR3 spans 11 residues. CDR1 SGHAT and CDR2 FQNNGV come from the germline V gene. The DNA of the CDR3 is TGTGCCAGCAGCTTTCTGGGGCCGGCGTACTTC. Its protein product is CASSFLGPAYF.

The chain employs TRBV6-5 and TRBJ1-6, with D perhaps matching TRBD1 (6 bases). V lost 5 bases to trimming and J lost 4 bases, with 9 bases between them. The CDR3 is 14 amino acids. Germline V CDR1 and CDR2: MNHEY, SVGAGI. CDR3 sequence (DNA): TGTGCCAGCAGTAAACAGGGATATAATTCACCCCTCCACTTT. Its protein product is CASSKQGYNSPLHF.

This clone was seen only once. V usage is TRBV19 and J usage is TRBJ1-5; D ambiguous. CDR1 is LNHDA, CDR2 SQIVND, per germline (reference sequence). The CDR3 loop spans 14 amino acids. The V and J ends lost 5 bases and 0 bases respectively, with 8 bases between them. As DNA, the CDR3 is TGTGCCAGTAGTGTAACAGATAGCAATCAGCCCCAGCATTTT. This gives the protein CASSVTDSNQPQHF. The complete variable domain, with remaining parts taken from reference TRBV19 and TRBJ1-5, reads DGGITQSPKYLFRKEGQNVTLSCEQNLNHDAMYWYRQDPGQGLRLIYYSQIVNDFQKGDIAEGYSVSREKKESFPLTVTSAQKNPTAFYLCASSVTDSNQPQHFGDGTRLSIL.

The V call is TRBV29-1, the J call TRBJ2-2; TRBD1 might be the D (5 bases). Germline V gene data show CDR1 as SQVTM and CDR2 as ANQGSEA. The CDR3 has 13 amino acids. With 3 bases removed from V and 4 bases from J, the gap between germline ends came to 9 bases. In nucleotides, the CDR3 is TGCAGCGTTGACCAGGGCGGCACCGGGGAGCTGTTTTTT. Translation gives CSVDQGGTGELFF.

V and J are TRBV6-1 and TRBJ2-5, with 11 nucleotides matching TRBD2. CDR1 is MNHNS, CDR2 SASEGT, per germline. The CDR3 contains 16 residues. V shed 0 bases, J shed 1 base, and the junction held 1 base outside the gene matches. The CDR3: CASSEALAGGQETQYF. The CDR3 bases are TGTGCCAGCAGTGAAGCGCTAGCGGGGGGCCAAGAGACCCAGTACTTC.

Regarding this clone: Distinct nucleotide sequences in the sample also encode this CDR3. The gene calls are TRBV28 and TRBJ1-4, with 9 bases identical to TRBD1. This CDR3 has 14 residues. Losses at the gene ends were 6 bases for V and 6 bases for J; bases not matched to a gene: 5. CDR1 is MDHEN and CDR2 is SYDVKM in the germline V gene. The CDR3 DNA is TGTGCCAGCAGCACGGGACAGGGCCATGAAAAACTGTTTTTT. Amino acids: CASSTGQGHEKLFF.

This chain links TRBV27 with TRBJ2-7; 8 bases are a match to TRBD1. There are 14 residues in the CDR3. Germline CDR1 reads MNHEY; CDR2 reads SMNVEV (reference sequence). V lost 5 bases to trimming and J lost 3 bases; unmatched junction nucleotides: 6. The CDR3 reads CASSPGQVGYEQYF. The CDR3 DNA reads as TGTGCCAGCAGTCCGGGACAGGTCGGCTACGAGCAGTACTTC.

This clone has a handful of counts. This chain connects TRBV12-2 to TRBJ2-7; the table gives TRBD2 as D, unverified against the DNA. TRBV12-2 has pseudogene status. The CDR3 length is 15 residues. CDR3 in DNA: TGTGCAAGTAGCCATTCCGGGACTAGAGTCTACGAGCAGTACTTC. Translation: CASSHSGTRVYEQYF.

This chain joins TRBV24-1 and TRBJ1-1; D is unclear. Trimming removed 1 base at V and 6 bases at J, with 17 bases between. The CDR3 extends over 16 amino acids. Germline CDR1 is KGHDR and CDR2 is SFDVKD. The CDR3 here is CATSDFPLGLGAEAFF. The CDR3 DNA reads TGTGCCACCAGTGATTTCCCCCTAGGACTCGGTGCTGAAGCTTTCTTT.

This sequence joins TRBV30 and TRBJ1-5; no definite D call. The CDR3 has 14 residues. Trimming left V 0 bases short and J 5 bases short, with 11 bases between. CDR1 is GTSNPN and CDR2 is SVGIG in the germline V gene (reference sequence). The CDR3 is CAWSVLGVDQPQHF. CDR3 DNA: TGTGCCTGGAGTGTACTCGGGGTAGATCAGCCCCAGCATTTT.

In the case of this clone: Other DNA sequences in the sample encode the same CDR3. The CDR3 DNA sequence: TGCGCCAGCAGCTTTGGCAGCGCAACTAATGAAAAACTGTTTTTT. Residues: CASSFGSATNEKLFF. The J gene is TRBJ1-4, the V gene TRBV5-1; no firm D call. In germline, CDR1 is SGHRS, CDR2 YFSETQ. The CDR3 contains 15 residues. The ends were cut back, 2 bases at V and 0 bases at J, with 8 bases in the middle.

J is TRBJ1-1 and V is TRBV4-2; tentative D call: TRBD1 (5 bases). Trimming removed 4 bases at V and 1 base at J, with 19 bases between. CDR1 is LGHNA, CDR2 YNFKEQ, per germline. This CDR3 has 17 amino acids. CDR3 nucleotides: TGTGCCAGCAGCCTACTCTCCGGGGGGGGAAAGAACACTGAAGCTTTCTTT. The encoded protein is CASSLLSGGGKNTEAFF.

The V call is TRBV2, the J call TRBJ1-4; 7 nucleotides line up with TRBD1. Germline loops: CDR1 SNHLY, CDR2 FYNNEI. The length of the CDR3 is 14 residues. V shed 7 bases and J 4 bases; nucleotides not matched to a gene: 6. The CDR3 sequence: CASTRQGLNEKLFF. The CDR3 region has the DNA TGTGCCAGCACCCGACAGGGCCTTAATGAAAAACTGTTTTTT.

CDR3 loop: CASSLRTSGTEAFF. CDR3 DNA sequence: TGCGCCAGCAGTCTACGGACCTCGGGGACTGAAGCTTTCTTT. The V call is TRBV10-1, the J call TRBJ1-1, with no clear D. Trimming pared 5 bases from V and 5 bases from J, leaving 15 bases between. CDR3 length: 14 residues. Germline loops: CDR1 WNHNN, CDR2 SYGVQD (reference sequence).

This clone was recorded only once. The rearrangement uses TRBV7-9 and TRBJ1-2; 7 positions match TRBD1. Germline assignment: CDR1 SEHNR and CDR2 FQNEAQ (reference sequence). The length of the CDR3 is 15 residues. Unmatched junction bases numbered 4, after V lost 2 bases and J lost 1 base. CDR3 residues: CASSLSWDSNYGYTF. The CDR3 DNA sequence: TGTGCCAGCAGCTTAAGTTGGGACAGTAACTATGGCTACACCTTC.

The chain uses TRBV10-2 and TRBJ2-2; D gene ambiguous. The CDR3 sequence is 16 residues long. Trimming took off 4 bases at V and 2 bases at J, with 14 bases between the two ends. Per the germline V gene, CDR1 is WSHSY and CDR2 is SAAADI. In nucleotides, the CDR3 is TGCGCCAGCAGTGCCAGTGGTCAGATTAACACCGGGGAGCTGTTTTTT. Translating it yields CASSASGQINTGELFF.

The CDR3 loop is CSASGRGNEKLFF. CDR3 nucleotide sequence: TGCAGTGCTAGTGGCAGGGGAAATGAAAAACTGTTTTTT. The V call is TRBV20-1, the J call TRBJ1-4, with D perhaps matching TRBD1 (6 bases). Germline V gene data show CDR1 as DFQATT and CDR2 as SNEGSKA (reference sequence). The V end was cut by 3 bases, the J end by 5 bases, with 10 bases between. There are 13 residues in the CDR3.

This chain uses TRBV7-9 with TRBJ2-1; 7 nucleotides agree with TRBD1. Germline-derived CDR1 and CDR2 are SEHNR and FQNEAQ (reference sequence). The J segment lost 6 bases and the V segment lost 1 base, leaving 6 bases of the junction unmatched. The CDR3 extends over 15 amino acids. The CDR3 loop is CASSLEKGAGNEQFF. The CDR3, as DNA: TGTGCCAGCAGCTTAGAGAAGGGGGCGGGCAATGAGCAGTTCTTC. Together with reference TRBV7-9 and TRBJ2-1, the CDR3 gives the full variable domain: DTGVSQNPRHKITKRGQNVTFRCDPISEHNRLYWYRQTLGQGPEFLTYFQNEAQLEKSRLLSDRFSAERPKGSFSTLEIQRTEQGDSAMYLCASSLEKGAGNEQFFGPGTRLTVL.

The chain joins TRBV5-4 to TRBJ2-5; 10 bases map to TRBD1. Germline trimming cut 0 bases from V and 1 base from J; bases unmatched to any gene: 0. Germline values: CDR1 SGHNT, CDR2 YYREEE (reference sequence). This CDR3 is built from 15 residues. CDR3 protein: CASSLGDRGQETQYF. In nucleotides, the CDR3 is TGTGCCAGCAGCTTGGGGGACAGGGGCCAAGAGACCCAGTACTTC.

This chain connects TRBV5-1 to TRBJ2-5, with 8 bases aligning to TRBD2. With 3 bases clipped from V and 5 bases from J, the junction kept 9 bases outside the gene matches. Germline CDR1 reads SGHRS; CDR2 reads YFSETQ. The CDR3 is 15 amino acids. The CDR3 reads CASSSDSTSVETQYF. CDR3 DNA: TGCGCCAGCAGCTCCGACTCGACTAGCGTGGAGACCCAGTACTTC.

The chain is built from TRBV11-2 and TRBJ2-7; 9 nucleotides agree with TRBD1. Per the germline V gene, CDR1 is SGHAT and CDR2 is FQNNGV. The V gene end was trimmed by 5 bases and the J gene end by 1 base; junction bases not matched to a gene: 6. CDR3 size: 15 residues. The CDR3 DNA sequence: TGTGCCAGCAGCACCTCCGGGACAGGGTCCTACGAGCAGTACTTC. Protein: CASSTSGTGSYEQYF. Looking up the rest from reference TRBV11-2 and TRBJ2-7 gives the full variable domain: EAGVAQSPRYKIIEKRQSVAFWCNPISGHATLYWYQQILGQGPKLLIQFQNNGVVDDSQLPKDRFSAERLKGVDSTLKIQPAKLEDSAVYLCASSTSGTGSYEQYFGPGTRLTVT.

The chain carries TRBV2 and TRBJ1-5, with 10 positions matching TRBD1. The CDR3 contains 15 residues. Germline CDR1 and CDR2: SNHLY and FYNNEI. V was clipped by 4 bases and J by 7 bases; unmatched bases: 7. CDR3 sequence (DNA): TGTGCCAGCAGTGGGGGACAGGGGAATGGGCAGCCCCAGCATTTT. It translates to CASSGGQGNGQPQHF.

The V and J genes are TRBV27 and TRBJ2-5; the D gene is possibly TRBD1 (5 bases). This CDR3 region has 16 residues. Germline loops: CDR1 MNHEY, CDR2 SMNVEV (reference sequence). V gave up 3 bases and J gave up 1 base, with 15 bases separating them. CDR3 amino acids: CASSFRKGSLQETQYF. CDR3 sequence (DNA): TGTGCCAGCAGTTTCCGCAAGGGGTCGCTCCAAGAGACCCAGTACTTC.

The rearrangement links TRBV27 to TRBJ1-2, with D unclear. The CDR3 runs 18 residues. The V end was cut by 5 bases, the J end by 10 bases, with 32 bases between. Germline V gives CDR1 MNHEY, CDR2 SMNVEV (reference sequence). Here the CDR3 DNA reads TGTGCCAGCAGTCCCCTGGGCATTCGCGACCACATGGAGAGGGCCTACACCTTC. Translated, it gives CASSPLGIRDHMERAYTF.